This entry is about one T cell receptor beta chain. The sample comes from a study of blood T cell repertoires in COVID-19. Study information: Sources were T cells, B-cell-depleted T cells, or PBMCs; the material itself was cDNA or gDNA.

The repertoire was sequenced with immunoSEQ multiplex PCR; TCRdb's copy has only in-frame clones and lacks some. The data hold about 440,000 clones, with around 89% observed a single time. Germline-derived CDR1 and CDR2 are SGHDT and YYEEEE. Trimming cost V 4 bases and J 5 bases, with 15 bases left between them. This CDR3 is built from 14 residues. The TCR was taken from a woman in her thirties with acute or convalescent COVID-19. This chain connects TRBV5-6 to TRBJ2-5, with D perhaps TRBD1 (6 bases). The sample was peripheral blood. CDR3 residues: CASSEGTRVETQYF. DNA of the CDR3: TGTGCCAGCAGCGAAGGGACAAGAGTCGAGACCCAGTACTTC. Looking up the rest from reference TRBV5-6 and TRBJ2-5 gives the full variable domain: DAGVTQSPTHLIKTRGQQVTLRCSPKSGHDTVSWYQQALGQGPQFIFQYYEEEERQRGNFPDRFSGHQFPNYSSELNVNALLLGDSALYLCASSEGTRVETQYFGPGTRLLVL.